The 8 T cell receptor beta chains below all came from one sample that was sequenced in a study of technical replicates of blood from several donors. The data were produced by immunoSEQ multiplex PCR, yet TCRdb's version contains in-frame clones alone and is incomplete. The top ten hold about 0.35% of the sample, which has 75,000 to 100,000 clones, approximately 94% seen once. Sequenced sample: T cells isolated from PBMCs. The receptors originated from a human donor in good health.

V and J are TRBV5-1 and TRBJ2-5; 7 nucleotides match TRBD1. The V gene's germline CDR1 is SGHRS and CDR2 YFSETQ. Trimming cost V 0 bases and J 6 bases; bases outside gene matches: 5. The CDR3 covers 14 residues. The CDR3 reads CASSLDTGAQTQYF. CDR3 nucleotide sequence: TGCGCCAGCAGCTTGGACACAGGGGCGCAGACCCAGTACTTC.

V and J are TRBV5-1 and TRBJ2-5; tentatively, D is TRBD1 (6 bases). This CDR3 region has 12 residues. Germline V gene data show CDR1 as SGHRS and CDR2 as YFSETQ. V lost 4 bases to trimming and J lost 4 bases, with 8 bases between them. CDR3 sequence: CASSPRGETQYF. Here the CDR3 DNA reads TGCGCCAGCAGCCCCAGGGGAGAGACCCAGTACTTC.

The chain links TRBV30 to TRBJ2-2, with 11 bases that match TRBD2. The germline V gene has CDR1 GTSNPN and CDR2 SVGIG (reference sequence). The CDR3 runs to 19 residues. The trim removed 2 bases at V and 3 bases at J, leaving 14 bases unmatched. The CDR3 loop is CAWSQPGSGRVIYTGELFF. CDR3 in DNA: TGTGCCTGGAGTCAACCAGGTAGCGGGAGGGTAATTTACACCGGGGAGCTGTTTTTT.

This chain uses TRBV12-5 with TRBJ2-1, with D hard to call. V was trimmed by 7 bases and J by 8 bases, leaving 12 bases between them. This CDR3 contains 12 residues. From germline, CDR1 is LGHNT and CDR2 FRNRAP. The CDR3 reads CASAPFYDEQFF. The CDR3 DNA reads as TGTGCTAGTGCTCCCTTCTATGATGAGCAGTTCTTC.

This clone was counted a single time. The gene calls are TRBV19 and TRBJ2-2; 7 bases agree with TRBD2. The CDR3 contains 13 residues. CDR1 is LNHDA and CDR2 is SQIVND in the germline V gene (reference sequence). V was pared by 9 bases and J by 3 bases, with 4 bases of the junction left unmatched. CDR3 nucleotides: TGTGCCAGCGGACTAGTGTACACCGGGGAGCTGTTTTTT. As protein: CASGLVYTGELFF.

The chain employs TRBV5-1 and TRBJ2-7; D possibly corresponds to TRBD1 (6 bases). Germline CDR1 reads SGHRS; CDR2 reads YFSETQ. The CDR3 contains 15 residues. The V end lost 0 bases, the J end lost 6 bases, and 16 bases lay between the germline ends. DNA for the CDR3: TGCGCCAGCAGCTTGGATTTGGACAGCACCGGCGAGCAGTACTTC. This encodes CASSLDLDSTGEQYF. Together with reference TRBV5-1 and TRBJ2-7, the CDR3 gives the full variable domain: KAGVTQTPRYLIKTRGQQVTLSCSPISGHRSVSWYQQTPGQGLQFLFEYFSETQRNKGNFPGRFSGRQFSNSRSEMNVSTLELGDSALYLCASSLDLDSTGEQYFGPGTRLTVT.

The CDR3 DNA is TGTGCCAGCAGCTGGGACAGGGTGAGTGAAGCTTTCTTT. Translation gives CASSWDRVSEAFF. This sequence joins TRBV5-4 and TRBJ1-1; 9 bases fit TRBD1. V lost 3 bases, J lost 7 bases, and 4 bases stayed unmatched. The CDR3 is made up of 13 amino acids. Germline CDR1 and CDR2: SGHNT and YYREEE (reference sequence).

The chain has TRBV6-5 and TRBJ1-5; a possible D gene is TRBD1 (5 bases). Germline CDR1 reads MNHEY; CDR2 reads SVGAGI. V was pared by 5 bases and J by 6 bases, with 14 bases between. The CDR3 contains 14 residues. CDR3 protein: CASSPTAGGQPQHF. In nucleotides, the CDR3 is TGTGCCAGCAGTCCTACCGCGGGGGGTCAGCCCCAGCATTTT.